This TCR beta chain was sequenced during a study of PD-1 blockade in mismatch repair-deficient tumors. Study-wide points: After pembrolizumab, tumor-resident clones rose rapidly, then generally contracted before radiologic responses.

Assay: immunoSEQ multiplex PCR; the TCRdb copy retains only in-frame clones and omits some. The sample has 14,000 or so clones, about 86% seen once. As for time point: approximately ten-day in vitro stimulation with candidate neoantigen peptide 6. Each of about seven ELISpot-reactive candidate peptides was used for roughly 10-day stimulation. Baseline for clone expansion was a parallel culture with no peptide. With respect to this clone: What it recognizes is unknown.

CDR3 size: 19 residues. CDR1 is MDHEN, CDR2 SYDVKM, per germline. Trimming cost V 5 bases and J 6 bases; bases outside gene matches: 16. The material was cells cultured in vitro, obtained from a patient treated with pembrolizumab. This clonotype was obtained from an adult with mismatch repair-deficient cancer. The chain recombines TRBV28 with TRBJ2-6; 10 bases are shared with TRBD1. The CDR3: CASSTPGQGILWLANVLTF. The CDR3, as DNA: TGTGCCAGCAGTACTCCGGGACAGGGGATATTATGGTTGGCCAACGTCCTGACTTTC.